The 15 T cell receptor beta chains below come from one sample, sequenced in a study of cytomegalovirus exposure and HLA in healthy donors. PCR was performed using 60 Vbeta and 13 Jbeta primers. TCRdb keeps only in-frame clones here, not all; method: immunoSEQ multiplex PCR. The repertoire includes 90,000 to 120,000 clones, roughly 70% of them detected once, and around 15% sits in the top ten. Sequencing was carried out using PBMCs. The origin of the receptors is a woman in her thirties or forties in good health and CMV-seropositive.

The rearrangement uses TRBV27 and TRBJ1-1; D gene unclear. This CDR3 comprises 12 residues. Germline loops: CDR1 MNHEY, CDR2 SMNVEV (reference sequence). Trimming took off 7 bases at V and 3 bases at J, with 9 bases between the two ends. CDR3 sequence reads: CASMREDTEAFF. Written as DNA, the CDR3 is TGTGCCAGCATGAGGGAAGACACTGAAGCTTTCTTT.

The gene calls are TRBV7-6 and TRBJ2-3, with D possibly being TRBD2 (5 bases). This CDR3 is built from 12 residues. V was clipped by 4 bases and J by 6 bases, with 8 bases between them. Germline V gene lookup returns CDR1 SGHVS and CDR2 FNYEAQ. CDR3 protein: CASSYPGDTQYF. Written as DNA, the CDR3 is TGTGCCAGCAGCTACCCGGGGGATACGCAGTATTTT.

The chain has TRBV19 and TRBJ1-3, with D unclear. Germline lookup yields CDR1 LNHDA and CDR2 SQIVND (reference sequence). The CDR3 extends over 15 amino acids. Trimming took off 3 bases at V and 9 bases at J, with 18 bases between the two ends. CDR3 region: CASSIGDLEAVTIYF. As DNA, the CDR3 is TGTGCCAGTAGTATCGGCGATCTGGAAGCGGTCACCATATATTTT. Together with reference TRBV19 and TRBJ1-3, the CDR3 gives the full variable domain: DGGITQSPKYLFRKEGQNVTLSCEQNLNHDAMYWYRQDPGQGLRLIYYSQIVNDFQKGDIAEGYSVSREKKESFPLTVTSAQKNPTAFYLCASSIGDLEAVTIYFGEGSWLTVV.

The chain joins TRBV15 to TRBJ1-5; unclear D gene. The ends were cut back, 1 base at V and 5 bases at J, with 3 bases in the middle. The CDR3 runs to 12 residues. Germline loops: CDR1 LNHNV, CDR2 YYDKDF (reference sequence). Here the CDR3 reads CATSRAYQPQHF. The CDR3 region has the DNA TGTGCCACCAGCAGAGCCTATCAGCCCCAGCATTTT. The full variable domain, completed using reference TRBV15 and TRBJ1-5, is DAMVIQNPRYQVTQFGKPVTLSCSQTLNHNVMYWYQQKSSQAPKLLFHYYDKDFNNEADTPDNFQSRRPNTSFCFLDIRSPGLGDTAMYLCATSRAYQPQHFGDGTRLSIL.

The chain recombines TRBV27 with TRBJ2-7; TRBD1 matches at 8 bases. CDR1 and CDR2 from the germline V gene are MNHEY and SMNVEV (reference sequence). With 4 bases clipped from V and 2 bases from J, the junction kept 4 bases outside the gene matches. This CDR3 is 14 amino acids long. The CDR3 loop is CASSSRTGTYEQYF. The CDR3 nucleotides read TGTGCCAGCAGTTCGCGGACAGGGACCTACGAGCAGTACTTC.

The chain couples TRBV7-3 to TRBJ1-1, with D perhaps TRBD1 (5 bases). The germline V and J ends were trimmed by 6 bases and 6 bases, with 17 bases remaining between them. This CDR3 comprises 14 residues. Germline-derived CDR1 and CDR2 are SGHTA and FQGTGA. The CDR3 protein is CASSSGAPGAEAFF. The DNA for the CDR3 is TGTGCCAGCAGTTCTGGGGCCCCGGGCGCTGAAGCTTTCTTT.

The genes are TRBV6-5 and TRBJ2-1, with 9 bases aligning to TRBD2. After removal of 6 bases from V and 4 bases from J, the junction contained 7 bases not matched to a gene. Looked up from germline, CDR1 is MNHEY and CDR2 is SVGAGI. The CDR3 is 15 residues long. CDR3 sequence reads: CASRGQTSGYNEQFF. CDR3 bases: TGTGCCAGCAGAGGGCAGACTAGCGGTTACAATGAGCAGTTCTTC.

The gene calls are TRBV6-5 and TRBJ2-5; D not resolved. Trimming removed 8 bases at V and 0 bases at J, with 16 bases between. The length of the CDR3 is 15 residues. The germline V gene has CDR1 MNHEY and CDR2 SVGAGI. DNA for the CDR3: TGTGCCAGCGGAAAACTGGGCCAGAACCAAGAGACCCAGTACTTC. Translated: CASGKLGQNQETQYF.

The chain recombines TRBV4-2 with TRBJ2-5; the match to TRBD2 covers 7 bases. This CDR3 is built from 15 residues. Germline assignment: CDR1 LGHNA and CDR2 YNFKEQ. Losses at the gene ends were 0 bases for V and 1 base for J; bases not matched to a gene: 2. CDR3 nucleotides: TGTGCCAGCAGCCAAGAGGGCGGGGGCCAAGAGACCCAGTACTTC. It yields the protein CASSQEGGGQETQYF.

V gene TRBV10-3 combines with J gene TRBJ2-3; 8 positions agree with TRBD2. CDR1 ENHRY and CDR2 SYGVKD come from the germline V gene. The CDR3 is 15 residues long. The J segment lost 4 bases and the V segment lost 10 bases, leaving 13 bases of the junction unmatched. Here the CDR3 reads CATKQSVGGADTQYF. In nucleotides, the CDR3 is TGTGCCACTAAGCAGAGTGTCGGGGGGGCAGATACGCAGTATTTT.

This sequence joins TRBV19 and TRBJ1-5; no definite D call. V lost 4 bases and J lost 5, with 9 bases in between. Per germline, CDR1 LNHDA and CDR2 SQIVND (reference sequence). The CDR3 extends over 13 amino acids. In DNA, the CDR3 is TGTGCCAGTAGTACCACAACCCATCAGCCCCAGCATTTT. It encodes CASSTTTHQPQHF.

In this sample, this clone turned up once. This chain links TRBV29-1 with TRBJ1-1, with TRBD1 identical over 9 bases. The CDR3 is 13 amino acids. V lost 3 bases, J lost 4 bases, and 3 bases stayed unmatched. Germline assignment: CDR1 SQVTM and CDR2 ANQGSEA. This CDR3 reads CSVDLGQGTEAFF. CDR3 DNA: TGCAGCGTTGATTTGGGACAGGGCACTGAAGCTTTCTTT.

As DNA, the CDR3 is TGTGCCATCAGTGGGACTAGCGGGGCCAAAGAGACCCAGTACTTC. Amino acid sequence: CAISGTSGAKETQYF. This sequence joins TRBV10-3 and TRBJ2-5; 12 nucleotides align to TRBD2. From germline, CDR1 is ENHRY and CDR2 SYGVKD. V shed 4 bases, J shed 3 bases, and the junction held 3 bases outside the gene matches. The CDR3 is made up of 15 amino acids.

The chain uses TRBV30 and TRBJ2-3; a weak D match, TRBD1 (6 bases). The CDR3 totals 13 residues. V was pared by 3 bases and J by 4 bases, with 11 bases between. Germline values: CDR1 GTSNPN, CDR2 SVGIG (reference sequence). CDR3 amino acids: CAWSSYRADTQYF. The CDR3 DNA sequence: TGTGCCTGGAGCTCCTACAGGGCAGATACGCAGTATTTT.

The table lists this clone with a few counts. The chain recombines TRBV5-1 with TRBJ1-1, with D hard to call. Germline V gene sequence: CDR1 SGHRS, CDR2 YFSETQ. The germline V and J ends were trimmed by 1 base and 11 bases, with 21 bases remaining between them. The CDR3 is 15 residues long. CDR3 DNA: TGCGCCAGCAGCTTGCGTGGCGAGTTACTCGGGGAGGCTTTCTTT. Its translation: CASSLRGELLGEAFF.